Listed below are T cell receptor beta chains from one sample, sequenced in a study of cytomegalovirus exposure and HLA in healthy donors. Generated by immunoSEQ multiplex PCR, the TCRdb table keeps only in-frame clones and is missing some. This table has over 150,000 clones, about four fifths appearing once. The source material was PBMCs. The receptors originated from a male donor in good health and CMV-seropositive. The CDR3 runs from the conserved cysteine through the conserved F or W. The D gene is left open where the match is weak. Where a row states a size, it is once, few, many or the class of an expanded clone; other rows omit it.

clone_size: .
j_call: TRBJ1-5
d_call: .
v_call: TRBV18
cdr3_aa: CASSPPGTPENQPQHF
cdr3_nt: TGTGCCAGCTCACCACCGGGCACCCCTGAGAATCAGCCCCAGCATTTT

clone_size: .
j_call: TRBJ2-2
d_call: .
v_call: TRBV4-2
cdr3_aa: CASSDGSRTGELFF
cdr3_nt: TGTGCCAGCAGTGACGGGAGCCGGACCGGGGAGCTGTTTTTT

clone_size: .
j_call: TRBJ2-3
d_call: TRBD2
v_call: TRBV10-3
cdr3_aa: CAISEEGTTSTDTQYF
cdr3_nt: TGTGCCATCAGTGAAGAGGGGACTACTAGCACAGATACGCAGTATTTT

clone_size: .
j_call: TRBJ2-7
d_call: TRBD1
v_call: TRBV6-5
cdr3_aa: CASSYSRDRGLHEQYF
cdr3_nt: TGTGCCAGCAGTTACTCGAGGGACAGGGGGCTGCACGAGCAGTACTTC

clone_size: .
j_call: TRBJ2-7
d_call: .
v_call: TRBV5-1
cdr3_aa: CASSAERATFSYEQYF
cdr3_nt: TGCGCCAGCAGCGCCGAGAGGGCCACCTTCTCCTACGAGCAGTACTTC

clone_size: .
j_call: TRBJ1-2
d_call: TRBD1
v_call: TRBV4-3
cdr3_aa: CASSLRDRIYGYTF
cdr3_nt: TGCGCCAGCAGCCTCCGGGACAGGATCTATGGCTACACCTTC

clone_size: .
j_call: TRBJ2-7
d_call: TRBD2
v_call: TRBV7-9
cdr3_aa: CASSRTSGGSYEQYF
cdr3_nt: TGTGCCAGCAGCCGAACTAGCGGGGGCTCCTACGAGCAGTACTTC

clone_size: .
j_call: TRBJ2-7
d_call: .
v_call: TRBV27
cdr3_aa: CASSLQVSYEQYF
cdr3_nt: TGTGCCAGCAGTTTGCAAGTTTCCTACGAGCAGTACTTC

clone_size: .
j_call: TRBJ2-1
d_call: TRBD2
v_call: TRBV4-2
cdr3_aa: CASSQGLAGNEQFF
cdr3_nt: TGTGCCAGCAGCCAAGGACTAGCGGGTAATGAGCAGTTCTTC

clone_size: .
j_call: TRBJ2-3
d_call: TRBD1
v_call: TRBV6-1
cdr3_aa: CASSEENRGRTDTQYF
cdr3_nt: TGTGCCAGCAGTGAAGAGAACAGGGGACGCACAGATACGCAGTATTTT

clone_size: .
j_call: TRBJ2-7
d_call: TRBD2
v_call: TRBV5-1
cdr3_aa: CASSPRSTGRRDWGLAGGREQYF
cdr3_nt: TGCGCCAGCAGCCCCCGCTCGACAGGGAGGAGGGACTGGGGACTAGCGGGGGGCCGAGAGCAGTACTTC

clone_size: .
j_call: TRBJ2-5
d_call: .
v_call: TRBV19
cdr3_aa: CASTPNTGFGETQYF
cdr3_nt: TGTGCCAGTACCCCCAATACAGGGTTTGGAGAGACCCAGTACTTC

clone_size: .
j_call: TRBJ1-1
d_call: .
v_call: TRBV6-6
cdr3_aa: CASSSGVHTEAFF
cdr3_nt: TGTGCCAGCAGTTCAGGGGTTCACACTGAAGCTTTCTTT

clone_size: few
j_call: TRBJ2-7
d_call: .
v_call: TRBV5-5
cdr3_aa: CASNPAPKTYEQYF
cdr3_nt: TGTGCCAGCAACCCTGCGCCAAAGACCTACGAGCAGTACTTC

clone_size: once
j_call: TRBJ1-1
d_call: .
v_call: TRBV19
cdr3_aa: CASSMVLLGALDTEAFF
cdr3_nt: TGTGCCAGTAGTATGGTGCTGCTGGGGGCTTTGGACACTGAAGCTTTCTTT

clone_size: .
j_call: TRBJ2-5
d_call: TRBD2
v_call: TRBV5-4
cdr3_aa: CASGTSGGVGETQYF
cdr3_nt: TGTGCCAGCGGGACTAGCGGGGGGGTAGGAGAGACCCAGTACTTC

clone_size: .
j_call: TRBJ1-2
d_call: .
v_call: TRBV19
cdr3_aa: CASKSGGSFYGYTF
cdr3_nt: TGTGCCAGTAAGAGCGGGGGGTCCTTCTATGGCTACACCTTC

clone_size: .
j_call: TRBJ2-7
d_call: .
v_call: TRBV6-5
cdr3_aa: CASSSNSYEQYF
cdr3_nt: TGTGCCAGCAGTTCCAACTCCTACGAGCAGTACTTC

clone_size: .
j_call: TRBJ2-3
d_call: TRBD1
v_call: TRBV7-2
cdr3_aa: CASSLDRGRTDTQYF
cdr3_nt: TGTGCCAGCAGCTTAGACAGGGGGCGCACAGATACGCAGTATTTT

clone_size: .
j_call: TRBJ2-3
d_call: TRBD2
v_call: TRBV5-4
cdr3_aa: CASSLGAGGHTDTQYF
cdr3_nt: TGTGCCAGCAGCCTCGGGGCGGGGGGCCACACAGATACGCAGTATTTT

clone_size: .
j_call: TRBJ2-5
d_call: TRBD2
v_call: TRBV29-1
cdr3_aa: CSAVRAGVGETQYF
cdr3_nt: TGCAGCGCCGTCCGTGCGGGGGTCGGGGAGACCCAGTACTTC

clone_size: .
j_call: TRBJ1-5
d_call: .
v_call: TRBV6-1
cdr3_aa: CASSGSAGEGNQPQHF
cdr3_nt: TGTGCCAGCAGTGGTTCGGCAGGGGAAGGCAATCAGCCCCAGCATTTT

clone_size: .
j_call: TRBJ2-3
d_call: .
v_call: TRBV12-5
cdr3_aa: CASGLVGGKEGTDTQYF
cdr3_nt: TGTGCTAGTGGTTTGGTAGGGGGTAAGGAGGGCACAGATACGCAGTATTTT

clone_size: .
j_call: TRBJ1-4
d_call: .
v_call: TRBV27
cdr3_aa: CASSSGGWGEKLFF
cdr3_nt: TGTGCCAGCAGTTCGGGGGGGTGGGGTGAAAAACTGTTTTTT

clone_size: .
j_call: TRBJ2-5
d_call: TRBD1
v_call: TRBV15
cdr3_aa: CATSRGQGVETQYF
cdr3_nt: TGTGCCACCAGCAGAGGACAGGGAGTGGAGACCCAGTACTTC

clone_size: few
j_call: TRBJ2-1
d_call: .
v_call: TRBV7-7
cdr3_aa: CASSFRDSRGRNEQFF
cdr3_nt: TGTGCTAGCAGCTTCAGGGACAGTCGGGGGCGCAATGAGCAGTTCTTC

clone_size: .
j_call: TRBJ1-3
d_call: .
v_call: TRBV30
cdr3_aa: CAWKTGLLSGNTIYF
cdr3_nt: TGTGCCTGGAAAACAGGGTTACTCTCTGGAAACACCATATATTTT

clone_size: .
j_call: TRBJ2-7
d_call: TRBD2
v_call: TRBV30
cdr3_aa: CAWSVRLWGGEQYF
cdr3_nt: TGTGCCTGGAGTGTAAGGCTTTGGGGGGGCGAGCAGTACTTC

clone_size: .
j_call: TRBJ1-5
d_call: .
v_call: TRBV19
cdr3_aa: CASSILFRQYNQPQHF
cdr3_nt: TGTGCCAGTAGTATTCTGTTCAGGCAGTACAATCAGCCCCAGCATTTT

clone_size: once
j_call: TRBJ2-1
d_call: .
v_call: TRBV21-1
cdr3_aa: CASSQGRGGYNEQFF
cdr3_nt: TGTGCCAGCAGCCAGGGGCGGGGGGGCTACAATGAGCAGTTCTTC

clone_size: once
j_call: TRBJ2-7
d_call: TRBD2
v_call: TRBV9
cdr3_aa: CASSVEAGGMTVYEQYF
cdr3_nt: TGTGCCAGCAGCGTAGAAGCGGGGGGCATGACGGTCTACGAGCAGTACTTC

clone_size: .
j_call: TRBJ1-2
d_call: .
v_call: TRBV9
cdr3_aa: CASSRGRGANYGYTF
cdr3_nt: TGTGCCAGCAGCCGCGGGCGGGGAGCTAACTATGGCTACACCTTC

clone_size: .
j_call: TRBJ2-3
d_call: TRBD2
v_call: TRBV5-4
cdr3_aa: CASSQQRGPEATGTQYF
cdr3_nt: TGTGCCAGCAGCCAACAGCGGGGGCCCGAGGCCACAGGGACGCAGTATTTT

clone_size: .
j_call: TRBJ2-5
d_call: TRBD2
v_call: TRBV5-1
cdr3_aa: CASSWGLAEGTQYF
cdr3_nt: TGCGCCAGCAGCTGGGGACTAGCGGAAGGGACCCAGTACTTC

clone_size: once
j_call: TRBJ2-2
d_call: .
v_call: TRBV19
cdr3_aa: CASSITGVSGELFF
cdr3_nt: TGTGCCAGTAGTATAACGGGGGTATCCGGGGAGCTGTTTTTT

clone_size: .
j_call: TRBJ1-2
d_call: TRBD1
v_call: TRBV6-1
cdr3_aa: CASSATGAEIYGYTF
cdr3_nt: TGTGCCAGCAGTGCGACAGGGGCCGAGATATATGGCTACACCTTC

clone_size: .
j_call: TRBJ1-6
d_call: .
v_call: TRBV27
cdr3_aa: CASRSLDSPSSPLHF
cdr3_nt: TGTGCCAGCAGGTCCCTAGACAGTCCCAGTTCACCCCTCCACTTT

clone_size: .
j_call: TRBJ1-4
d_call: .
v_call: TRBV6-6
cdr3_aa: CASSGQTATNEKLFF
cdr3_nt: TGTGCCAGCAGTGGTCAGACAGCAACTAATGAAAAACTGTTTTTT

clone_size: .
j_call: TRBJ2-2
d_call: .
v_call: TRBV6-4
cdr3_aa: CASSDRGTGELFF
cdr3_nt: TGTGCCAGCAGTGACAGGGGCACCGGGGAGCTGTTTTTT

clone_size: few
j_call: TRBJ2-1
d_call: .
v_call: TRBV29-1
cdr3_aa: CSVEFIRGEQFF
cdr3_nt: TGCAGCGTCGAATTTATTAGGGGTGAGCAGTTCTTC

clone_size: .
j_call: TRBJ2-1
d_call: TRBD2
v_call: TRBV25-1
cdr3_aa: CASWVGGAYNEQFF
cdr3_nt: TGTGCCAGTTGGGTGGGGGGGGCCTACAATGAGCAGTTCTTC

clone_size: .
j_call: TRBJ2-2
d_call: .
v_call: TRBV7-2
cdr3_aa: CASSLGPGRTGELFF
cdr3_nt: TGTGCCAGCAGCTTAGGTCCGGGGAGGACCGGGGAGCTGTTTTTT

clone_size: .
j_call: TRBJ2-1
d_call: .
v_call: TRBV12-5
cdr3_aa: CASGLVYSRRSHEQFF
cdr3_nt: TGTGCTAGTGGTTTGGTATATTCGCGCAGGTCCCATGAGCAGTTCTTC

clone_size: .
j_call: TRBJ1-2
d_call: .
v_call: TRBV9
cdr3_aa: CASSVALPGNYGYTF
cdr3_nt: TGTGCCAGCAGCGTAGCTCTCCCCGGGAACTATGGCTACACCTTC

clone_size: .
j_call: TRBJ1-2
d_call: .
v_call: TRBV5-5
cdr3_aa: CASSRRGLYGYTF
cdr3_nt: TGTGCCAGCAGCCGGAGGGGACTTTATGGCTACACCTTC

clone_size: .
j_call: TRBJ2-3
d_call: .
v_call: TRBV4-3
cdr3_aa: CASSPLLSSTDTQYF
cdr3_nt: TGCGCCAGTAGCCCCTTACTATCTAGCACAGATACGCAGTATTTT

clone_size: few
j_call: TRBJ2-2
d_call: .
v_call: TRBV5-1
cdr3_aa: CASSLGQYTGELFF
cdr3_nt: TGCGCCAGCAGCTTGGGACAGTACACCGGGGAGCTGTTTTTT

clone_size: .
j_call: TRBJ1-4
d_call: TRBD1
v_call: TRBV6-5
cdr3_aa: CASKRGQSANEKLFF
cdr3_nt: TGTGCCAGCAAGAGGGGGCAGTCGGCTAATGAAAAACTGTTTTTT

clone_size: few
j_call: TRBJ2-7
d_call: TRBD1
v_call: TRBV5-1
cdr3_aa: CASSTGQGAYEQYF
cdr3_nt: TGCGCCAGCAGCACGGGACAGGGGGCCTACGAGCAGTACTTC

clone_size: .
j_call: TRBJ1-1
d_call: .
v_call: TRBV30
cdr3_aa: CAWTLGEGEKAFF
cdr3_nt: TGTGCCTGGACTTTAGGGGAGGGGGAGAAGGCTTTCTTT

clone_size: .
j_call: TRBJ2-1
d_call: TRBD2
v_call: TRBV6-1
cdr3_aa: CASREPGLAYNEQFF
cdr3_nt: TGTGCCAGCAGAGAACCGGGACTAGCTTACAATGAGCAGTTCTTC

clone_size: .
j_call: TRBJ2-5
d_call: .
v_call: TRBV11-3
cdr3_aa: CASSLGGLQETQYF
cdr3_nt: TGTGCCAGCAGCTTAGGGGGCCTCCAAGAGACCCAGTACTTC

clone_size: .
j_call: TRBJ1-1
d_call: .
v_call: TRBV6-6
cdr3_aa: CASSPTENTEAFF
cdr3_nt: TGTGCCAGCAGTCCGACAGAGAACACTGAAGCTTTCTTT

clone_size: .
j_call: TRBJ2-3
d_call: TRBD1
v_call: TRBV7-8
cdr3_aa: CASSLDRGNTDTQYF
cdr3_nt: TGTGCCAGCAGCTTAGACAGGGGGAACACAGATACGCAGTATTTT

clone_size: .
j_call: TRBJ2-7
d_call: .
v_call: TRBV28
cdr3_aa: CASKEGAAYEQYF
cdr3_nt: TGTGCCAGCAAGGAGGGGGCGGCCTACGAGCAGTACTTC

clone_size: few
j_call: TRBJ2-7
d_call: TRBD1
v_call: TRBV7-9
cdr3_aa: CASSAGTGYEQYF
cdr3_nt: TGTGCCAGCAGCGCCGGGACAGGCTACGAGCAGTACTTC

clone_size: .
j_call: TRBJ2-1
d_call: .
v_call: TRBV7-9
cdr3_aa: CASSWSGDGGEQFF
cdr3_nt: TGTGCCAGCAGCTGGTCGGGAGACGGGGGTGAGCAGTTCTTC

clone_size: few
j_call: TRBJ1-1
d_call: .
v_call: TRBV6-5
cdr3_aa: CASSYGQFTEAFF
cdr3_nt: TGTGCCAGCAGTTACGGACAGTTCACTGAAGCTTTCTTT

clone_size: few
j_call: TRBJ1-4
d_call: .
v_call: TRBV30
cdr3_aa: CAWSAKGSTNEKLFF
cdr3_nt: TGTGCCTGGAGTGCCAAGGGGTCAACTAATGAAAAACTGTTTTTT